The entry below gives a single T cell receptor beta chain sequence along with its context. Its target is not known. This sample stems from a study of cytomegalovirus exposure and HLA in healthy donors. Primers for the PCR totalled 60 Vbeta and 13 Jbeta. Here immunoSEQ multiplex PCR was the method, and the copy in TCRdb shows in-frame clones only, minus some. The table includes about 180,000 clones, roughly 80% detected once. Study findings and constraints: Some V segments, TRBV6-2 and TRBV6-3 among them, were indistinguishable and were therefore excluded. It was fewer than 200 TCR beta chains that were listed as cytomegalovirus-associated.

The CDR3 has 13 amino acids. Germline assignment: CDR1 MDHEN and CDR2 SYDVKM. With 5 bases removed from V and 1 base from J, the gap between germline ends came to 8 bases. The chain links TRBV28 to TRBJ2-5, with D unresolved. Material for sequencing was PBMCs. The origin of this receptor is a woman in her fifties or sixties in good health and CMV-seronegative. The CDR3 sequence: CASSRTAQETQYF. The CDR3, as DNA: TGTGCCAGCAGTCGAACAGCCCAAGAGACCCAGTACTTC.